This T cell receptor beta chain appears in the sequencing data of a study of cytomegalovirus exposure and HLA in healthy donors. The PCR had 60 Vbeta and 13 Jbeta primers. Repertoires were generated with immunoSEQ multiplex PCR, while TCRdb's copy carries only in-frame clones and drops some. The sample holds about 87,000 clones, roughly 70% seen once. This clone has at least ten counts. The sample consisted of PBMCs. This TCR was sampled from a man under 40 in good health and CMV-seropositive.

The CDR3 reads CASSYGGTGGRTEAFF. CDR3 nucleotides: TGTGCCAGCAGTTACGGAGGAACAGGGGGACGCACTGAAGCTTTCTTT. The genes are TRBV6-5 and TRBJ1-1; TRBD1 agrees at 8 bases. CDR3 length equals 16 residues. In germline, CDR1 is MNHEY, CDR2 SVGAGI. The V and J ends lost 2 bases and 4 bases, in that order; junction bases with no gene match: 9.